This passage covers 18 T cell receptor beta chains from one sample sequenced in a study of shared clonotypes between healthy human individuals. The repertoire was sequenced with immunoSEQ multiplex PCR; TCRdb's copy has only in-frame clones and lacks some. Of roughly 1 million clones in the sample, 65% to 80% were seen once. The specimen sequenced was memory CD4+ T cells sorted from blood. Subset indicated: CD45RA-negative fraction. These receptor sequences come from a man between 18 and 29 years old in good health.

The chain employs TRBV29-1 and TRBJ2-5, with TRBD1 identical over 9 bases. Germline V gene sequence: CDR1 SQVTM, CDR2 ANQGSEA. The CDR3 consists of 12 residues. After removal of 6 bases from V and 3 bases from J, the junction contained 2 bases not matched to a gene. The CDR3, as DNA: TGCAGCGTGGGACAGGGAAAAGAGACCCAGTACTTC. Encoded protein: CSVGQGKETQYF.

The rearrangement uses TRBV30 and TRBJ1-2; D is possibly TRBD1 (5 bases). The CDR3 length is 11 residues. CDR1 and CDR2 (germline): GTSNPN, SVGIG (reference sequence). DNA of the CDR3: TGTGGCTTTGAAAACAGGAGAGGCTACACCTTC. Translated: CGFENRRGYTF.

DNA for the CDR3: TGTGCCTGGAGTGTACAACGGAATAGCAATCAGCCCCAGCATTTT. It is translated as CAWSVQRNSNQPQHF. The chain combines TRBV30 with TRBJ1-5; unclear D gene. Per germline, CDR1 GTSNPN and CDR2 SVGIG (reference sequence). The CDR3 sequence is 15 residues long. Deletions cut 0 bases from V and 0 bases from J, with 9 bases between. Combining the CDR3 with reference TRBV30 and TRBJ1-5 gives the whole variable domain SQTIHQWPATLVQPVGSPLSLECTVEGTSNPNLYWYRQAAGRGLQLLFYSVGIGQISSEVPQNLSASRPQDRQFILSSKKLLLSDSGFYLCAWSVQRNSNQPQHFGDGTRLSIL.

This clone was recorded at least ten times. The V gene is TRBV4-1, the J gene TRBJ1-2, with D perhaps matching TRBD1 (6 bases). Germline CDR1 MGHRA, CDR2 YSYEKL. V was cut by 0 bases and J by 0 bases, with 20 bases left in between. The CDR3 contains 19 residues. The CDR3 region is CASSQEPSSPGQTNYGYTF. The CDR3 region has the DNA TGCGCCAGCAGCCAAGAACCCTCGTCGCCGGGACAAACTAACTATGGCTACACCTTC.

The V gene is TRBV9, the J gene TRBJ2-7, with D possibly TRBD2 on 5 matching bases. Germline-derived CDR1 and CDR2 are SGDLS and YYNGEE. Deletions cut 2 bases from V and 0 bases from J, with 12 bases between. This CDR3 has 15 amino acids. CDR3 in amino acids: CASSVTWESSYEQYF. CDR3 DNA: TGTGCCAGCAGCGTCACGTGGGAGTCCTCCTACGAGCAGTACTTC.

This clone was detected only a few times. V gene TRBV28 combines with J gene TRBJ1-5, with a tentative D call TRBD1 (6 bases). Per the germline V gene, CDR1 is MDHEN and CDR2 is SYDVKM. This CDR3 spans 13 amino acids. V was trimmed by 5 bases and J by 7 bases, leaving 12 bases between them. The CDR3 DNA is TGTGCCAGCAGTCCCCCAGGGGAACAGCCCCAGCATTTT. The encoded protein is CASSPPGEQPQHF. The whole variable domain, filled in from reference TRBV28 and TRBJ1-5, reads DVKVTQSSRYLVKRTGEKVFLECVQDMDHENMFWYRQDPGLGLRLIYFSYDVKMKEKGDIPEGYSVSREKKERFSLILESASTNQTSMYLCASSPPGEQPQHFGDGTRLSIL.

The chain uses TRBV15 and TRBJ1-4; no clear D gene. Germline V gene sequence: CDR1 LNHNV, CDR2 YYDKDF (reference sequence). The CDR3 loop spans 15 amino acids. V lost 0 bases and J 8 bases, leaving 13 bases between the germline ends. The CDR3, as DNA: TGTGCCACCAGCAGAGACGGGGTCCCAATGGAAAAACTGTTTTTT. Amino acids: CATSRDGVPMEKLFF.

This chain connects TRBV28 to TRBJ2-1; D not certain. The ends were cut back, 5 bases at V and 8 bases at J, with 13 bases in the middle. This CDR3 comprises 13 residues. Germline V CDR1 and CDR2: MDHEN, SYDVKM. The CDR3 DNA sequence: TGTGCCAGCAGTCCCCCGACCTCTCATGAGCAGTTCTTC. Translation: CASSPPTSHEQFF. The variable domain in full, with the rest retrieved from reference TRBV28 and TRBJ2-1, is DVKVTQSSRYLVKRTGEKVFLECVQDMDHENMFWYRQDPGLGLRLIYFSYDVKMKEKGDIPEGYSVSREKKERFSLILESASTNQTSMYLCASSPPTSHEQFFGPGTRLTVL.

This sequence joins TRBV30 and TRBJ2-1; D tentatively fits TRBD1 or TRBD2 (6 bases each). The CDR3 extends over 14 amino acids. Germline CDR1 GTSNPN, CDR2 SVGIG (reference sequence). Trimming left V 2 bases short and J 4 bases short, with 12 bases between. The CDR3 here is CAWSKGGQYNEQFF. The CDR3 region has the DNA TGTGCCTGGAGTAAGGGGGGCCAATACAATGAGCAGTTCTTC.

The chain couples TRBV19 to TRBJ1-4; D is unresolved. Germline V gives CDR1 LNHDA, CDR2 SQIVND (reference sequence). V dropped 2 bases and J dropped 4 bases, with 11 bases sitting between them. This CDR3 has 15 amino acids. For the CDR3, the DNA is TGTGCCAGTAGTATACGGGCAGGAGTTAATGAAAAACTGTTTTTT. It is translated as CASSIRAGVNEKLFF.

For the CDR3, the DNA is TGTGCCAGCAGCCAAGGGGCCCACTATGGCTACACCTTC. This encodes CASSQGAHYGYTF. The rearrangement joins TRBV7-6 to TRBJ1-2, with a possible D match to TRBD1 (5 bases). Trimming removed 5 bases from V and 3 bases from J, with 10 bases in between. This CDR3 has 13 residues. Germline V gene sequence: CDR1 SGHVS, CDR2 FNYEAQ.

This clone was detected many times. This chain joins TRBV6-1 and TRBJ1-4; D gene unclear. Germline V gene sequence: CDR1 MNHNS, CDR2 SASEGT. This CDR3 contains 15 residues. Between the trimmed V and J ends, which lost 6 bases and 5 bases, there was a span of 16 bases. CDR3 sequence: CASRVSPGHNEKLFF. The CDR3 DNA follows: TGTGCCAGCAGGGTTTCTCCAGGCCACAATGAAAAACTGTTTTTT.

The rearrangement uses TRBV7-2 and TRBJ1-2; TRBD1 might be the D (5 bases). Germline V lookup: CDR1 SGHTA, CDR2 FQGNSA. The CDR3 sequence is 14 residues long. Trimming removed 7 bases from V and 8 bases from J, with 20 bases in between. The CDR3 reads CASISPGRAGGYTF. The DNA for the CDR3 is TGTGCCAGCATCTCCCCTGGCAGGGCGGGCGGCTACACCTTC.

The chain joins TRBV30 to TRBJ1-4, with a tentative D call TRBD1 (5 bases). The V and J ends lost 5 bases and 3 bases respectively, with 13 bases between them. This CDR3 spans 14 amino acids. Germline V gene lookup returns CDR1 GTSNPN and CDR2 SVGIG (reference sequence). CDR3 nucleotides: TGTGCCTGGGATCGGGGGGGGTCTAATGAAAAACTGTTTTTT. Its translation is CAWDRGGSNEKLFF.

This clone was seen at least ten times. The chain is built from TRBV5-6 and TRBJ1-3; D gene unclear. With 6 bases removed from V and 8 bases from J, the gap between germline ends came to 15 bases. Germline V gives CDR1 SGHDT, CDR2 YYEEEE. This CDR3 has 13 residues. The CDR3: CASTRSLLDTIYF. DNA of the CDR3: TGTGCCAGCACCCGGAGTTTATTAGACACCATATATTTT.

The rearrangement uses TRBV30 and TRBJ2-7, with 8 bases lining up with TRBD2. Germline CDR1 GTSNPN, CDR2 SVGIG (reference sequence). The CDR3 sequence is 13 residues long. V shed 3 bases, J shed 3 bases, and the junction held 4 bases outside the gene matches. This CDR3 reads CAWSAGTSYEQYF. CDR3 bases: TGTGCCTGGAGCGCCGGGACTAGCTACGAGCAGTACTTC.

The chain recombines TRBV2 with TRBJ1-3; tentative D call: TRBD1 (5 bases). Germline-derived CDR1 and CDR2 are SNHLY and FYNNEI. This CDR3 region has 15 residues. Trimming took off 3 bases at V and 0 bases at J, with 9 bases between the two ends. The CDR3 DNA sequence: TGTGCCAGCAGTGAGGGGCAGTCCTCTGGAAACACCATATATTTT. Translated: CASSEGQSSGNTIYF. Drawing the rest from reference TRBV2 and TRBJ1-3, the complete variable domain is EPEVTQTPSHQVTQMGQEVILRCVPISNHLYFYWYRQILGQKVEFLVSFYNNEISEKSEIFDDQFSVERPDGSNFTLKIRSTKLEDSAMYFCASSEGQSSGNTIYFGEGSWLTVV.

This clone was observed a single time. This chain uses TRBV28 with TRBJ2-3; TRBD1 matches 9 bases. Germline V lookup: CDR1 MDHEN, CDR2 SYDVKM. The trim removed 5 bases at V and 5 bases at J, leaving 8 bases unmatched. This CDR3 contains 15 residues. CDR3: CASSPGDREKDTQYF. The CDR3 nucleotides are TGTGCCAGCAGTCCTGGGGACAGGGAGAAAGATACGCAGTATTTT.